The 24 T cell receptor beta chains reported below all come from one sample, sequenced in a study of T cell responses to AZD1222 COVID-19 vaccine. Sequenced by immunoSEQ multiplex PCR; TCRdb stores in-frame clones only, minus some. The sample consists of approximately 100,000 clones, about 85% of them appearing once. Source: peripheral blood, taken 28 days after the second AZD1222 dose. Receptor source: an adult who received the AZD1222 COVID-19 vaccine.

The V call is TRBV5-6, the J call TRBJ2-1; D is unresolved. The CDR3 runs 14 residues. Deletions cut 4 bases from V and 4 bases from J, with 12 bases between. Per the germline V gene, CDR1 is SGHDT and CDR2 is YYEEEE. CDR3 in amino acids: CASSPGWNYNEQFF. As DNA, the CDR3 is TGTGCCAGCAGCCCTGGATGGAATTACAATGAGCAGTTCTTC.

This clone was seen a few times. Within the sample, other DNA sequences also encode this same CDR3. The rearrangement uses TRBV6-5 and TRBJ2-1; 13 positions match TRBD2. CDR3 length: 13 amino acids. V was pared by 8 bases and J by 5 bases, with 0 bases of the junction left unmatched. CDR1 and CDR2 from the germline V gene are MNHEY and SVGAGI. DNA for the CDR3: TGTGCCAGCGGGACTAGCGGGAACAATGAGCAGTTCTTC. Translating gives CASGTSGNNEQFF.

The chain uses TRBV18 and TRBJ2-7; D might be TRBD1 (5 bases). V was cut by 3 bases and J by 2 bases, with 23 bases left in between. Per germline, CDR1 KGHSH and CDR2 LQKENI. The CDR3 is made up of 18 amino acids. For the CDR3, the DNA is TGTGCCAGCTCACCCACACCATCGCAGGGTGGGGCTACCTACGAGCAGTACTTC. It encodes CASSPTPSQGGATYEQYF.

The rearrangement links TRBV2 to TRBJ2-1; D may be TRBD2 (5 bases). The germline CDR1 and CDR2 sequences are SNHLY and FYNNEI. The CDR3 spans 12 residues. With 6 bases removed from V and 8 bases from J, the gap between germline ends came to 11 bases. This CDR3 reads CASRWELDEQFF. The CDR3 DNA follows: TGTGCCAGCAGATGGGAGTTGGATGAGCAGTTCTTC.

The CDR3 sequence is CAWSEPGTQNYGYTF. The CDR3 nucleotides are TGTGCCTGGAGTGAGCCGGGGACGCAAAACTATGGCTACACCTTC. V and J are TRBV30 and TRBJ1-2; TRBD1 is a possible D gene (5 bases). V was shortened by 1 base and J by 2 bases, with 14 bases between the two germline ends. The CDR3 consists of 15 residues. Germline assignment: CDR1 GTSNPN and CDR2 SVGIG (reference sequence).

This clone was observed many times. This chain joins TRBV6-5 and TRBJ2-7; 9 positions match TRBD2. CDR3 length equals 15 residues. The V gene's germline CDR1 is MNHEY and CDR2 SVGAGI. The V gene end was trimmed by 2 bases and the J gene end by 2 bases; junction bases not matched to a gene: 4. Written as DNA, the CDR3 is TGTGCCAGCAGTTACACCGGGACTAGCCCCTACGAGCAGTACTTC. Its translation: CASSYTGTSPYEQYF.

V and J are TRBV19 and TRBJ1-5; D perhaps matches TRBD1 (6 bases). The CDR3 contains 14 residues. Germline CDR1 reads LNHDA; CDR2 reads SQIVND (reference sequence). V was cut by 11 bases and J by 6 bases, with 20 bases left in between. DNA of the CDR3: TGTGCCTGCAAAATGCGGGGGGCACGTCAGCCCCAGCATTTT. Residues: CACKMRGARQPQHF.

The rearrangement joins TRBV18 to TRBJ2-5, with D hard to call. The germline V and J ends were trimmed by 1 base and 2 bases, with 5 bases remaining between them. This CDR3 contains 13 residues. Germline V CDR1 and CDR2: KGHSH, LQKENI. CDR3 in amino acids: CASSPRQQETQYF. The CDR3 DNA sequence: TGTGCCAGCTCACCACGGCAACAAGAGACCCAGTACTTC.

This chain links TRBV5-1 with TRBJ2-1; possibly TRBD1 for D (5 bases). V was clipped by 2 bases and J by 3 bases, with 6 bases between them. Germline CDR1 reads SGHRS; CDR2 reads YFSETQ. The CDR3 contains 13 residues. The CDR3 protein is CASSFDSYNEQFF. The CDR3 DNA is TGCGCCAGCAGCTTTGACAGCTACAATGAGCAGTTCTTC.

The genes are TRBV6-2 or TRBV6-3 and TRBJ2-3; the match to TRBD1 covers 8 bases. CDR1 and CDR2 from the germline V gene are MNHEY and SVGEGT. V dropped 6 bases and J dropped 7; count of bases not matched to a gene: 6. The CDR3 has 13 amino acids. This CDR3 reads CASSRQGSNTQYF. The CDR3 DNA follows: TGTGCCAGCAGCAGACAGGGGTCGAATACGCAGTATTTT.

This chain uses TRBV6-4 with TRBJ2-7; 8 nucleotides match TRBD2. CDR3 length equals 15 residues. V gave up 3 bases and J gave up 3 bases; unmatched junction bases: 7. CDR1 is MRHNA, CDR2 SNTAGT, per germline. The CDR3 loop reads CASSERAGEGYEQYF. CDR3 nucleotides: TGTGCCAGCAGTGAGAGAGCGGGAGAGGGCTACGAGCAGTACTTC.

This chain links TRBV7-9 with TRBJ2-5, with unresolved D. CDR1 SEHNR and CDR2 FQNEAQ come from the germline V gene (reference sequence). This CDR3 has 11 residues. Trimming pared 4 bases from V and 2 bases from J, leaving 2 bases between. The CDR3 coding sequence is TGTGCCAGCAGCTCACAAGAGACCCAGTACTTC. Protein: CASSSQETQYF.

The chain links TRBV24-1 to TRBJ1-4; tentatively, D is TRBD1 (6 bases). V lost 6 bases to trimming and J lost 3 bases, with 10 bases between them. The CDR3 extends over 14 amino acids. Looked up from germline, CDR1 is KGHDR and CDR2 is SFDVKD. The CDR3 is CATSRGAANEKLFF. CDR3 in DNA: TGTGCCACCAGTCGGGGGGCAGCTAATGAAAAACTGTTTTTT.

This chain links TRBV29-1 with TRBJ1-5; D not certain. The CDR3 is made up of 13 amino acids. CDR1 and CDR2 (germline): SQVTM, ANQGSEA. The V and J ends lost 4 bases and 6 bases respectively, with 13 bases between them. The CDR3 loop is CSVVSSPGQPQHF. DNA for the CDR3: TGCAGCGTTGTATCCAGTCCTGGTCAGCCCCAGCATTTT.

The genes are TRBV7-2 and TRBJ1-1, with no clear D. Germline CDR1 and CDR2: SGHTA and FQGNSA. The CDR3 runs 15 residues. Trimming shortened V by 1 base and J by 1 base, and 10 bases separated the two germline ends. The CDR3 spells CASSLVGRQNTEAFF. Here the CDR3 DNA reads TGTGCCAGCAGCTTAGTGGGTCGACAGAACACTGAAGCTTTCTTT.

The rearrangement joins TRBV24-1 to TRBJ2-1; 9 bases line up with TRBD1. V gave up 6 bases and J gave up 9 bases; unmatched junction bases: 11. Germline-derived CDR1 and CDR2 are KGHDR and SFDVKD. This CDR3 is built from 15 residues. CDR3 sequence: CATSPSGTGLGEQFF. CDR3 DNA sequence: TGTGCCACCAGTCCCTCCGGGACAGGGTTGGGTGAGCAGTTCTTC.

The chain links TRBV3-1 (or the pseudogene TRBV3-2) to TRBJ2-3; TRBD1 is a possible D gene (5 bases). CDR3 length equals 16 residues. Trimming took 4 bases from V and 0 from J, leaving 14 bases between them. Looked up from germline, CDR1 is LGHDT and CDR2 is YNNKEL (reference sequence). The CDR3 coding sequence is TGTGCCAGCAGCCTCCAAACGACAGCCAGCACAGATACGCAGTATTTT. Protein sequence: CASSLQTTASTDTQYF.

The V gene is TRBV28, the J gene TRBJ1-1, with TRBD1 matching over 10 bases. Germline lookup yields CDR1 MDHEN and CDR2 SYDVKM. V lost 6 bases and J lost 1; bases outside the gene matches: 2. The CDR3 runs 14 residues. The CDR3 is CASRGQGSNTEAFF. CDR3 bases: TGTGCCAGCAGGGGACAGGGGTCGAACACTGAAGCTTTCTTT.

The CDR3 here is CASSAGEPTDTQYF. The CDR3 DNA sequence: TGTGCCAGCAGTGCGGGAGAGCCCACAGATACGCAGTATTTT. The J gene is TRBJ2-3, the V gene TRBV6-4, with a weak D call TRBD2 (6 bases). Germline V gene data show CDR1 as MRHNA and CDR2 as SNTAGT. The CDR3 length is 14 residues. Deletions cut 4 bases from V and 2 bases from J, with 10 bases between.

The chain is built from TRBV28 and TRBJ2-3; D is unresolved. CDR3 length equals 14 residues. V lost 2 bases to trimming and J lost 2 bases, with 8 bases between them. CDR1 is MDHEN, CDR2 SYDVKM, per germline. The CDR3 reads CASSLTGHTDTQYF. The CDR3, as DNA: TGTGCCAGCAGTTTAACGGGCCACACAGATACGCAGTATTTT.

The chain carries TRBV4-2 and TRBJ2-1; no clear D. V lost 4 bases and J 7 bases, leaving 11 bases between the germline ends. CDR1 is LGHNA and CDR2 is YNFKEQ in the germline V gene. CDR3 size: 13 residues. The CDR3 DNA sequence: TGTGCCAGCAGCCGACTGATGAAGAATGAGCAGTTCTTC. Translating gives CASSRLMKNEQFF.

This clone was observed at least ten times. The chain carries TRBV6-2 or TRBV6-3 and TRBJ2-7, with D maybe TRBD1 (5 bases). The CDR3 contains 13 residues. Per the germline V gene, CDR1 is MNHEY and CDR2 is SVGEGT. The germline V and J ends were trimmed by 0 bases and 2 bases, with 5 bases remaining between them. CDR3 in amino acids: CASSYSDTYEQYF. For the CDR3, the DNA is TGTGCCAGCAGTTACTCGGACACCTACGAGCAGTACTTC.

The V call is TRBV3-1 (or the pseudogene TRBV3-2), the J call TRBJ2-3; D ambiguous. V was pared by 2 bases and J by 4 bases, with 4 bases between. Germline-derived CDR1 and CDR2 are LGHDT and YNNKEL (reference sequence). The CDR3 has 12 residues. The CDR3 coding sequence is TGTGCCAGCAGCCAAAGTCCAGATACGCAGTATTTT. Amino acid sequence: CASSQSPDTQYF.

The chain is built from TRBV30 and TRBJ1-1, with D possibly being TRBD1 (5 bases). V shed 3 bases and J shed 1 base, with 9 bases lying between them. The germline V gene encodes CDR1 GTSNPN and CDR2 SVGIG (reference sequence). The CDR3 is 13 amino acids. CDR3 amino acids: CAWRPGWNTEAFF. In nucleotides, the CDR3 is TGTGCCTGGAGACCAGGGTGGAACACTGAAGCTTTCTTT.